One and the same sample provided the 14 T cell receptor beta chains below, sequenced in a study of cytomegalovirus exposure and HLA in healthy donors. This PCR relied on a set of 60 Vbeta primers and 13 Jbeta primers. Clones were read by immunoSEQ multiplex PCR, and TCRdb kept only the in-frame ones, dropping some. The sample shows more than 85,000 clones, 65% to 85% of them seen only once. The sample taken for sequencing was PBMCs. The receptors originated from a man aged 25 to 40 in good health and CMV-seropositive.

This clone was counted a few times. The rearrangement uses TRBV19 and TRBJ1-5; D is possibly TRBD1 (5 bases). V was shortened by 6 bases and J by 9 bases, with 15 bases between the two germline ends. This CDR3 is 13 amino acids long. CDR1 is LNHDA and CDR2 is SQIVND in the germline V gene (reference sequence). Here the CDR3 DNA reads TGTGCCAGTAGCTCCGGGGGAAGGAGGCCCCAGCATTTT. Amino acid sequence: CASSSGGRRPQHF.

This clone has just a few counts. The chain couples TRBV5-4 to TRBJ1-1, with D possibly being TRBD1 (6 bases). Per the germline V gene, CDR1 is SGHNT and CDR2 is YYREEE (reference sequence). Trimming shortened V by 3 bases and J by 3 bases, and 18 bases separated the two germline ends. The length of the CDR3 is 16 residues. The CDR3 DNA is TGTGCCAGCAGCTCGACGCGGCGGGGGGCGGACACTGAAGCTTTCTTT. Translated: CASSSTRRGADTEAFF. The variable domain in full, completed from reference TRBV5-4 and TRBJ1-1, reads ETGVTQSPTHLIKTRGQQVTLRCSSQSGHNTVSWYQQALGQGPQFIFQYYREEENGRGNFPPRFSGLQFPNYSSELNVNALELDDSALYLCASSSTRRGADTEAFFGQGTRLTVV.

This chain links TRBV9 with TRBJ1-1; 9 bases are shared with TRBD1. CDR3 length: 14 amino acids. Germline V CDR1 and CDR2: SGDLS, YYNGEE. The V and J ends lost 1 base and 4 bases, in that order; junction bases with no gene match: 2. CDR3 sequence reads: CASSVLTGGTEAFF. CDR3 DNA sequence: TGTGCCAGCAGCGTACTGACAGGGGGCACTGAAGCTTTCTTT.

The rearrangement uses TRBV27 and TRBJ2-3, with 9 bases aligning to TRBD2. The V and J ends lost 5 bases and 5 bases, in that order; junction bases with no gene match: 11. The CDR3 has 16 residues. CDR1 is MNHEY, CDR2 SMNVEV, per germline (reference sequence). The CDR3 region is CASSILAGLALDTQYF. CDR3 in DNA: TGTGCCAGCAGTATTCTTGCGGGACTAGCTCTAGATACGCAGTATTTT.

In this sample, this clone turned up once. The chain employs TRBV21-1 and TRBJ2-3; the D call TRBD1 from the table was never checked on the DNA. TRBV21-1 is assigned pseudogene status. The CDR3 totals 15 residues. CDR3 bases: TGTGCCAGCAGCAATGACCAACAGGGGGGAGATACGCAGTATTTT. Amino acids: CASSNDQQGGDTQYF.

V and J are TRBV19 and TRBJ1-2; unclear D gene. V was cut by 4 bases and J by 1 base, with 13 bases left in between. Germline CDR1 and CDR2: LNHDA and SQIVND (reference sequence). This CDR3 is built from 15 residues. The CDR3 DNA reads as TGTGCCAGTAGTACCCCGGGAAAGTTTAACTATGGCTACACCTTC. Protein: CASSTPGKFNYGYTF. The complete variable domain, with remaining parts taken from reference TRBV19 and TRBJ1-2, reads DGGITQSPKYLFRKEGQNVTLSCEQNLNHDAMYWYRQDPGQGLRLIYYSQIVNDFQKGDIAEGYSVSREKKESFPLTVTSAQKNPTAFYLCASSTPGKFNYGYTFGSGTRLTVV.

This clone is a singleton in its sample. CDR3 protein: CAWTSGASTDTQYF. CDR3 DNA: TGTGCCTGGACTAGCGGAGCTAGCACAGATACGCAGTATTTT. This chain uses TRBV30 with TRBJ2-3, with TRBD2 identical over 7 bases. V was pared by 4 bases and J by 0 bases, with 4 bases of the junction left unmatched. The CDR3 totals 14 residues. Germline V gene sequence: CDR1 GTSNPN, CDR2 SVGIG (reference sequence).

A remark on this clone: One end of the junction varies from germline; a read error may be responsible. The chain uses TRBV7-9 and TRBJ2-7; TRBD2 is a possible D gene (5 bases). In germline, CDR1 is SEHNR, CDR2 FQNEAQ (reference sequence). The length of the CDR3 is 13 residues. The CDR3 loop is CSSSSRAEGEQYF. CDR3 coding DNA: TGTTCCAGCAGCTCTCGGGCCGAGGGCGAGCAGTACTTC.

This sequence joins TRBV18 and TRBJ2-7; the D gene is possibly TRBD2 (6 bases). There are 13 residues in the CDR3. Germline CDR1 is KGHSH and CDR2 is LQKENI. Trimming took off 3 bases at V and 1 base at J, with 7 bases between the two ends. CDR3 protein: CASSPGGSYEQYF. The DNA for the CDR3 is TGTGCCAGCTCACCGGGGGGTTCCTACGAGCAGTACTTC.

The CDR3 reads CASSLAPFEAGDNEQFF. As DNA, the CDR3 is TGTGCCAGCAGCTTAGCCCCCTTCGAGGCGGGGGACAATGAGCAGTTCTTC. V gene TRBV7-3 combines with J gene TRBJ2-1; 7 bases line up with TRBD2. V was clipped by 2 bases and J by 5 bases; unmatched bases: 12. The CDR3 covers 17 residues. CDR1 is SGHTA and CDR2 is FQGTGA in the germline V gene.

The J gene is TRBJ1-2, the V gene TRBV27; TRBD1 matches at 9 bases. Trimming at V came to 2 bases and at J to 7 bases, leaving 11 bases not matched to a gene. CDR3 size: 16 residues. Looked up from germline, CDR1 is MNHEY and CDR2 is SMNVEV (reference sequence). The CDR3 reads CASSLRVGQGSSGYTF. CDR3 DNA: TGTGCCAGCAGTTTAAGAGTCGGACAGGGGTCAAGTGGCTACACCTTC.

V gene TRBV5-1 combines with J gene TRBJ2-5, with 8 bases aligning to TRBD2. The DNA end lines up better with TRBJ2-7; the J call may be wrong. Per the germline V gene, CDR1 is SGHRS and CDR2 is YFSETQ. The CDR3 contains 15 residues. CDR3 coding DNA: TGCGCCAGCAGCTCTCCCCTCGGGAGGGGCAACGAGCAGTACTTC. Translation: CASSSPLGRGNEQYF.

The rearrangement joins TRBV7-9 to TRBJ2-6; 9 bases line up with TRBD1. Per germline, CDR1 SEHNR and CDR2 FQNEAQ (reference sequence). With 0 bases clipped from V and 0 bases from J, the junction kept 6 bases outside the gene matches. The CDR3 sequence is 19 residues long. The CDR3 nucleotides are TGTGCCAGCAGCTTAGCTGCGGGACAGGGAATCTCTGGGGCCAACGTCCTGACTTTC. Amino acid sequence: CASSLAAGQGISGANVLTF.

This clone was detected a few times. As DNA, the CDR3 is TGTGCCAGCCGTCTGGGGGGGGACTCCTACGAGCAGTACTTC. It codes for CASRLGGDSYEQYF. The chain employs TRBV18 and TRBJ2-7; 7 positions match TRBD2. Germline loops: CDR1 KGHSH, CDR2 LQKENI. The CDR3 is 14 residues long. V dropped 8 bases and J dropped 0; count of bases not matched to a gene: 7. The full variable domain, completed using reference TRBV18 and TRBJ2-7, is NAGVMQNPRHLVRRRGQEARLRCSPMKGHSHVYWYRQLPEEGLKFMVYLQKENIIDESGMPKERFSAEFPKEGPSILRIQQVVRGDSAAYFCASRLGGDSYEQYFGPGTRLTVT.